Shown below are 27 T cell receptor beta chains from a single sample sequenced in a study of cytomegalovirus exposure and HLA in healthy donors. The PCR was carried out with 60 Vbeta primers and 13 Jbeta primers. Measured with immunoSEQ multiplex PCR; TCRdb has only the in-frame clones, and not every one. The sample consists of around 140,000 clones, over 65% of them appearing once. The sequenced sample was PBMCs. The receptors derive from a female donor in good health and CMV-seropositive.

This clone was seen more than once but under ten times. V usage is TRBV28 and J usage is TRBJ2-4; TRBD1 matches 11 bases. CDR1 and CDR2 (germline): MDHEN, SYDVKM. With 5 bases clipped from V and 1 base from J, the junction kept 16 bases outside the gene matches. This CDR3 comprises 20 residues. The CDR3 bases are TGTGCCAGCAGTCCCCAAACCGGGACAGGGGGTTCGAGTGCCAAAAACATTCAGTACTTC. This sequence encodes CASSPQTGTGGSSAKNIQYF.

The V and J genes are TRBV6-4 and TRBJ2-3; TRBD1 agrees at 9 bases. This CDR3 spans 15 amino acids. V was clipped by 6 bases and J by 2 bases; unmatched bases: 6. CDR1 MRHNA and CDR2 SNTAGT come from the germline V gene. The CDR3 DNA is TGTGCCAGCAGCGCCGGGACAGGGCTCACAGATACGCAGTATTTT. Protein: CASSAGTGLTDTQYF.

The V call is TRBV6-1, the J call TRBJ2-5, with 7 bases that match TRBD2. Trimming at V came to 11 bases and at J to 1 base, leaving 7 bases not matched to a gene. In germline, CDR1 is MNHNS, CDR2 SASEGT. The CDR3 extends over 13 amino acids. CDR3 in amino acids: CAARRGTQETQYF. The CDR3 bases are TGTGCCGCTCGGCGGGGGACCCAAGAGACCCAGTACTTC.

As to this clone: Different DNA sequences within this sample yield the same CDR3. This chain links TRBV27 with TRBJ2-3; 7 bases are shared with TRBD2. CDR1 and CDR2 (germline): MNHEY, SMNVEV (reference sequence). With 3 bases clipped from V and 6 bases from J, the junction kept 12 bases outside the gene matches. This CDR3 region has 16 residues. The chain's CDR3 is CASSFLRTGGVDTQYF. CDR3 DNA: TGTGCCAGCAGTTTCCTTAGGACGGGGGGAGTCGATACGCAGTATTTT.

The chain links TRBV2 to TRBJ1-4; possibly TRBD1 for D (5 bases). The CDR3 is made up of 14 amino acids. Trimming pared 7 bases from V and 7 bases from J, leaving 16 bases between. Germline CDR1 reads SNHLY; CDR2 reads FYNNEI. The CDR3 here is CASISRGGSEKLFF. In DNA form, the CDR3 reads TGTGCCAGCATTTCCCGGGGCGGGAGTGAAAAACTGTTTTTT. The full variable domain, with the rest looked up from reference TRBV2 and TRBJ1-4, is EPEVTQTPSHQVTQMGQEVILRCVPISNHLYFYWYRQILGQKVEFLVSFYNNEISEKSEIFDDQFSVERPDGSNFTLKIRSTKLEDSAMYFCASISRGGSEKLFFGSGTQLSVL.

The J gene is TRBJ2-2, the V gene TRBV6-5; 9 bases line up with TRBD1. Judging by the DNA end, TRBJ1-3 fits better; the J call may be wrong. The CDR3 is made up of 14 amino acids. The germline V gene encodes CDR1 MNHEY and CDR2 SVGAGI. CDR3 sequence: CASARGTGGNTIYF. The CDR3, as DNA: TGTGCCAGCGCGAGGGGGACAGGGGGAAACACCATATATTTT.

V and J are TRBV11-1 and TRBJ1-1; possible D gene TRBD1, 6 bases. V dropped 5 bases and J dropped 1 base, with 17 bases sitting between them. The CDR3 length is 16 residues. The germline CDR1 and CDR2 sequences are SGHAT and FQDESV (reference sequence). The CDR3 DNA reads as TGTGCCAGCAGCCCGGACAGCCTCAGGACGAACACTGAAGCTTTCTTT. The encoded protein is CASSPDSLRTNTEAFF. The full variable domain, with the rest looked up from reference TRBV11-1 and TRBJ1-1, is EAEVAQSPRYKITEKSQAVAFWCDPISGHATLYWYRQILGQGPELLVQFQDESVVDDSQLPKDRFSAERLKGVDSTLKIQPAELGDSAMYLCASSPDSLRTNTEAFFGQGTRLTVV.

The rearrangement joins TRBV5-1 to TRBJ2-5, with 10 positions matching TRBD2. The germline CDR1 and CDR2 sequences are SGHRS and YFSETQ. The CDR3 loop spans 15 amino acids. V was pared by 2 bases and J by 5 bases, with 6 bases of the junction left unmatched. The CDR3 sequence: CASSLSGGAGETQYF. The CDR3 DNA sequence: TGCGCCAGCAGCTTAAGCGGGGGGGCCGGGGAGACCCAGTACTTC.

This clone has more than one count but fewer than ten. The rearrangement uses TRBV6-1 and TRBJ1-1; D not certain. V lost 1 base and J 0 bases, leaving 15 bases between the germline ends. This CDR3 is built from 17 residues. The germline V gene encodes CDR1 MNHNS and CDR2 SASEGT. DNA for the CDR3: TGTGCCAGCAGTGAAGGGTTGGAGGAGCTCATGAACACTGAAGCTTTCTTT. This codes for CASSEGLEELMNTEAFF.

The chain uses TRBV14 and TRBJ1-6; maybe TRBD1 (5 bases). This CDR3 is built from 16 residues. Germline CDR1 and CDR2: SGHDN and FVKESK. Trimming cost V 1 base and J 8 bases, with 15 bases left between them. CDR3 loop: CASSQVSPRADSPLHF. The CDR3 DNA reads as TGTGCCAGCAGCCAAGTTAGCCCCAGGGCAGATTCACCCCTCCACTTT.

This rearrangement joins TRBV6-1 to TRBJ1-2, with D possibly being TRBD1 (5 bases). This CDR3 region has 12 residues. CDR1 MNHNS and CDR2 SASEGT come from the germline V gene. V was cut by 5 bases and J by 7 bases, with 11 bases left in between. CDR3 amino acids: CASSNFGGGYTF. The DNA of the CDR3 is TGTGCCAGCAGTAACTTCGGGGGTGGCTACACCTTC.

The V and J genes are TRBV27 and TRBJ2-7; the D gene is possibly TRBD1 (5 bases). V dropped 4 bases and J dropped 2 bases, with 9 bases sitting between them. CDR3 length: 13 amino acids. CDR1 and CDR2 from the germline V gene are MNHEY and SMNVEV (reference sequence). The CDR3 DNA reads TGTGCCAGCAGTTCAGGGAACGCCTACGAGCAGTACTTC. As protein: CASSSGNAYEQYF.

V and J are TRBV18 and TRBJ2-4; 11 positions agree with TRBD1. Germline V gene sequence: CDR1 KGHSH, CDR2 LQKENI. Losses at the gene ends were 2 bases for V and 6 bases for J; bases not matched to a gene: 3. The CDR3 has 15 amino acids. The CDR3 loop is CASSPGTGGINIQYF. CDR3 DNA: TGTGCCAGCTCACCAGGGACAGGGGGTATAAACATTCAGTACTTC.

The J gene is TRBJ2-1, the V gene TRBV27, with D perhaps TRBD1 (7 bases). The CDR3 has 15 residues. Germline V CDR1 and CDR2: MNHEY, SMNVEV (reference sequence). V lost 7 bases and J 4 bases, leaving 17 bases between the germline ends. The CDR3 region is CASTPGATGYNEQFF. DNA of the CDR3: TGTGCCAGCACCCCGGGGGCGACAGGGTACAATGAGCAGTTCTTC.

The CDR3 coding sequence is TGCGCCAGCAGCTTTGGTCCAGGGGGCCCCAGCAATGAGCAGTTCTTC. Its translation is CASSFGPGGPSNEQFF. The chain has TRBV5-1 and TRBJ2-1; 8 nucleotides agree with TRBD1. Germline-derived CDR1 and CDR2 are SGHRS and YFSETQ. The V gene end was trimmed by 2 bases and the J gene end by 6 bases; junction bases not matched to a gene: 10. The length of the CDR3 is 16 residues.

The sample holds one count of this clone. V gene TRBV18 combines with J gene TRBJ1-1, with D perhaps TRBD1 (6 bases). This CDR3 contains 16 residues. Trimming removed 3 bases at V and 7 bases at J, with 21 bases between. Germline V lookup: CDR1 KGHSH, CDR2 LQKENI. This CDR3 is CASSPNTAGAGFEAFF. CDR3 nucleotides: TGTGCCAGCTCACCCAACACGGCAGGGGCGGGTTTTGAAGCTTTCTTT. Looking up the rest from reference TRBV18 and TRBJ1-1 gives the full variable domain: NAGVMQNPRHLVRRRGQEARLRCSPMKGHSHVYWYRQLPEEGLKFMVYLQKENIIDESGMPKERFSAEFPKEGPSILRIQQVVRGDSAAYFCASSPNTAGAGFEAFFGQGTRLTVV.

The gene calls are TRBV28 and TRBJ1-1; D is uncertain. CDR1 is MDHEN, CDR2 SYDVKM, per germline. This CDR3 spans 14 amino acids. Trimming pared 6 bases from V and 0 bases from J, leaving 11 bases between. In DNA, the CDR3 is TGTGCCAGCAGCCCGCCCGGGGTGAACACTGAAGCTTTCTTT. Translation: CASSPPGVNTEAFF.

The V gene is TRBV27, the J gene TRBJ2-6, with D perhaps TRBD2 (6 bases). V lost 7 bases and J lost 2, with 12 bases in between. The CDR3 is made up of 15 amino acids. Germline lookup yields CDR1 MNHEY and CDR2 SMNVEV (reference sequence). The CDR3 here is CASTSAGPGANVLTF. In nucleotides, the CDR3 is TGTGCCAGCACAAGTGCGGGACCTGGGGCCAACGTCCTGACTTTC. The full variable domain, completed using reference TRBV27 and TRBJ2-6, is EAQVTQNPRYLITVTGKKLTVTCSQNMNHEYMSWYRQDPGLGLRQIYYSMNVEVTDKGDVPEGYKVSRKEKRNFPLILESPSPNQTSLYFCASTSAGPGANVLTFGAGSRLTVL.

The rearrangement joins TRBV5-5 to TRBJ2-5, with 9 bases aligning to TRBD1. Germline assignment: CDR1 SGHKS and CDR2 YYEKEE (reference sequence). This CDR3 spans 14 amino acids. V lost 1 base, J lost 5 bases, and 3 bases stayed unmatched. The CDR3 here is CASSLTGGEETQYF. The CDR3 region has the DNA TGTGCCAGCAGCTTGACAGGGGGCGAGGAGACCCAGTACTTC.

The chain employs TRBV28 and TRBJ1-5; no clear D gene. Trimming removed 4 bases from V and 6 bases from J, with 7 bases in between. Germline V CDR1 and CDR2: MDHEN, SYDVKM. CDR3 length: 12 residues. The CDR3 coding sequence is TGTGCCAGCAGTTCCCGTGTTCAGCCCCAGCATTTT. Amino acids: CASSSRVQPQHF.

The chain combines TRBV10-1 with TRBJ1-5; 9 bases align to TRBD1. Germline V gives CDR1 WNHNN, CDR2 SYGVQD (reference sequence). Trimming removed 6 bases from V and 5 bases from J; junction bases left unmatched: 11. This CDR3 contains 16 residues. The CDR3 loop is CASRTKPGQGYQPQHF. CDR3 nucleotides: TGCGCCAGCAGAACCAAGCCGGGACAGGGCTATCAGCCCCAGCATTTT.

V and J are TRBV12-5 and TRBJ1-2; D perhaps matches TRBD1 (5 bases). Germline V gene lookup returns CDR1 LGHNT and CDR2 FRNRAP. V gave up 0 bases and J gave up 8 bases, with 28 bases separating them. This CDR3 has 19 amino acids. CDR3 sequence reads: CASGLVRSGTRTRLNGYTF. The CDR3, as DNA: TGTGCTAGTGGTTTGGTACGATCCGGGACTCGGACAAGGCTCAACGGCTACACCTTC.

CDR3 DNA: TGTGCCAGCAGTGATATGGAGGGAGGGCCTGGTAAGCAGTTCTTC. Its translation: CASSDMEGGPGKQFF. J is TRBJ2-1 and V is TRBV6-1, with TRBD2 matching over 7 bases. The CDR3 loop spans 15 amino acids. Germline CDR1 and CDR2: MNHNS and SASEGT. Trimming at V came to 3 bases and at J to 11 bases, leaving 13 bases not matched to a gene.

The chain uses TRBV9 and TRBJ1-2; D gene unclear. The CDR3 spans 14 residues. From germline, CDR1 is SGDLS and CDR2 YYNGEE. Trimming shortened V by 0 bases and J by 5 bases, and 11 bases separated the two germline ends. In nucleotides, the CDR3 is TGTGCCAGCAGCGTAGGGCGGGCGTGGTATGGCTACACCTTC. Its translation: CASSVGRAWYGYTF.

This clone was counted a few times. V usage is TRBV27 and J usage is TRBJ2-7; a possible D gene is TRBD1 (6 bases). Per germline, CDR1 MNHEY and CDR2 SMNVEV (reference sequence). The CDR3 is 16 amino acids. Trimming left V 0 bases short and J 3 bases short, with 15 bases between. In nucleotides, the CDR3 is TGTGCCAGCAGTTTATCTCGAGGGACACGGGGCTACGAGCAGTACTTC. Amino acid sequence: CASSLSRGTRGYEQYF.

The chain uses TRBV29-1 and TRBJ2-1, with 8 bases identical to TRBD2. Germline V gene lookup returns CDR1 SQVTM and CDR2 ANQGSEA. This CDR3 has 13 amino acids. Unmatched junction bases numbered 7, after V lost 6 bases and J lost 6 bases. Here the CDR3 reads CSVQREFINEQFF. CDR3 coding DNA: TGCAGCGTACAGCGGGAGTTTATCAATGAGCAGTTCTTC.

The genes are TRBV7-2 and TRBJ2-7; tentatively, D is TRBD1 (6 bases). Trimming cost V 6 bases and J 6 bases, with 12 bases left between them. The CDR3 runs to 12 residues. Germline CDR1 SGHTA, CDR2 FQGNSA. The CDR3 DNA reads TGTGCCAGCAGAAATAGGGGGTTCGAGCAGTACTTC. This gives the protein CASRNRGFEQYF. Full variable domain (outside the CDR3, taken from reference TRBV7-2 and TRBJ2-7): GAGVSQSPSNKVTEKGKDVELRCDPISGHTALYWYRQSLGQGLEFLIYFQGNSAPDKSGLPSDRFSAERTGGSVSTLTIQRTQQEDSAVYLCASRNRGFEQYFGPGTRLTVT.